The clone carrying this TCR beta chain has a handful of counts. Co-plating was performed using roughly 200,000 CFSE-labeled responder cells and roughly 200,000 irradiated, violet-dye-labeled stimulator cells. The responders that had proliferated, CFSE-low CD3+CD4+ and CD3+CD8+ cells, were sorted after the reaction. The sample belongs to a study of graft-versus-host responses after intestinal transplantation. At the level of the study: Recipients uniformly received anti-thymocyte globulin induction, followed by tacrolimus and steroids for 3 to 4 years. Whole-study findings and limits: Peak circulating GvH clone levels were associated with early post-transplant HvG declines.

TCRdb keeps only in-frame clones here, not all; method: immunoSEQ multiplex PCR. The sample lists 20,000 to 25,000 clones, 30% to 40% occurring once. Trimming shortened V by 1 base and J by 1 base, and 10 bases separated the two germline ends. The CDR3 totals 14 residues. Per the germline V gene, CDR1 is SQVTM and CDR2 is ANQGSEA. Sequencing used alloreactive CD8+ T cells from a mixed lymphocyte reaction culture, obtained before intestinal transplant. Documented subset: CFSE-low proliferating T cells sorted from roughly six-day pre-transplant mixed lymphocyte reaction (GvH or HvG direction). The source is a human patient who received an intestinal transplant. This chain links TRBV29-1 with TRBJ1-2; no clear D. CDR3 protein: CSVEVISFNYGYTF. Written as DNA, the CDR3 is TGCAGCGTTGAAGTTATAAGCTTTAACTATGGCTACACCTTC.